This T cell receptor beta chain was sequenced during a study of Graves' ophthalmopathy and Graves' hyperthyroidism. The study amplified TCR beta CDR3 regions using RNA transcripts. HTBI-primed RT-PCR formed the first round, and a multiplex PCR formed the second. MiXCR, run by TCRdb on the multiplex PCR reads, gives a single entry per CDR3 protein. Among around 400,000 distinct CDR3 sequences, around 17% were seen once, and the ten largest hold approximately 1.4%. This CDR3 comprises 14 residues. The germline CDR1 and CDR2 sequences are LNHDA and SQIVND (reference sequence). Deletions cut 6 bases from V and 0 bases from J, with 12 bases between. Other autoimmune diseases, uncontrolled infections, pregnancy or lactation ruled patients out of participation. This clonotype was seen at least ten times.

Sequenced: peripheral blood. The sequence was obtained from a woman younger than 35 with Graves' ophthalmopathy. The chain recombines TRBV19 with TRBJ2-7; maybe TRBD2 (6 bases). DNA of the CDR3: TGTGCCAGTAGGCCCGGGGGAAGCTCCTACGAGCAGTACTTC. It encodes CASRPGGSSYEQYF.